The clone carrying this T cell receptor beta chain turned up a few times. This CDR3 is built from 17 residues. Per germline, CDR1 MNHEY and CDR2 SMNVEV (reference sequence). With 5 bases removed from V and 0 bases from J, the gap between germline ends came to 18 bases. This record belongs to a study of OX40 agonist ivuxolimab in advanced cancers. For the study at large: Ivuxolimab was administered intravenously to patients at 0.01 to 10 mg/kg every 2 weeks.

Only in-frame clones appear in the TCRdb table, and some are missing; sequencing was by immunoSEQ multiplex PCR. The sample has nearly 25,000 clones; approximately 78% are singletons. This chain links TRBV27 with TRBJ2-3; TRBD2 might be the D (6 bases). This clonotype originated in an adult with an advanced solid tumor such as melanoma, head and neck, liver or kidney cancer. This material consisted of CD4+ or CD8+ T cells sorted from blood, taken in a trial of the OX40 agonist ivuxolimab. CDR3 in amino acids: CASSRGTQSSSTDTQYF. DNA for the CDR3: TGTGCCAGCAGTAGAGGGACTCAATCTTCTAGCACAGATACGCAGTATTTT.